This T cell receptor beta chain originates from a study of blood T cell repertoires in COVID-19 (dated by TCRdb to the early 2020s). Describing the broader study: Samples from collaborators originated in the United States, Italy and Spain and spanned both the acute and convalescent phases of COVID-19. The prospective study material was composed of cDNA or gDNA derived from T cells, B-cell-depleted T cells, or PBMCs. Deeply sampled blood TCRbeta repertoires from subjects exposed to, actively infected with, or recovered from COVID-19 were included in the dataset. The repertoires were released in a freely available public database intended as a resource for research on the immune response to SARS-CoV-2. Samples were obtained from the ongoing ImmuneRACE study (first 160 participants) and from over 1,000 subjects provided by 6 global collaborators. The sample metadata nearly always contained a de-identified subject ID, COVID-19 status, age in years and sex. HLA class I and class II types, where available, came from metadata supplied by the sample provider rather than from assay-based typing.

The collaborating institutions used their own protocols to collect whole blood in K2EDTA tubes. For TCRbeta analysis, collaborators shipped samples in one of three forms: frozen whole blood, isolated PBMCs, or DNA extracted from either of those sample types. The CDR1 and CDR2 encoded by the germline V gene are MRHNA and SNTAGT. The cysteine opens and the phenylalanine closes a CDR3 of 15 amino acids. Only the CDR3 portion is preserved as DNA: 45 bases, with reading frame beginning at the first base. V trim: 8 bases; J trim: 4 bases; unmatched bases: 14. Study-wide findings and limitations: Clinical and demographic metadata were provided uncurated, with the amount varying by source and participant.

A note on this clone: Its antigen has not been determined. No clone much larger than this one lies a single base away; base qualities are absent.

TCRbeta CDR3 regions were amplified from genomic DNA using the immunoSEQ Assay, a bias-controlled multiplex PCR. The paper's processing steps were these. The number of nucleated cells in each sample was estimated by amplification of reference gene primers within the assay. To quantify the absolute abundance of each unique TCRbeta CDR3 rearrangement, sequence reads were collapsed and filtered. For each sample, productive Simpson clonality was calculated by taking the square root of Simpson's diversity index across productive rearrangements. Entries here come from immuneACCESS through TCRdb and include only in-frame sequences with V and J called. Some clones fail to appear in such tables; in the studies checked, an unresolved V gene covers under half of the shortfall, and the cause of the remainder is unknown. Clone size and V and J calls were adopted from that table, with D and trimming inferred from the DNA. The sample yields fewer than 500,000 clones; around 89% were counted once. Roughly 4% of the sample lies in the top ten.

The chain was built from TRBV6-4 and TRBJ2-7, and TRBD1 aligns with 7 junction nucleotides. The clonotype was recovered from a woman aged 25 to 45 with acute or convalescent COVID-19. Sequenced: peripheral blood. The nucleotides read TGTGCCAGCGGTATCCGACAGGGAGTTGGGTACGAGCAGTACTTC. The resulting protein is CASGIRQGVGYEQYF.